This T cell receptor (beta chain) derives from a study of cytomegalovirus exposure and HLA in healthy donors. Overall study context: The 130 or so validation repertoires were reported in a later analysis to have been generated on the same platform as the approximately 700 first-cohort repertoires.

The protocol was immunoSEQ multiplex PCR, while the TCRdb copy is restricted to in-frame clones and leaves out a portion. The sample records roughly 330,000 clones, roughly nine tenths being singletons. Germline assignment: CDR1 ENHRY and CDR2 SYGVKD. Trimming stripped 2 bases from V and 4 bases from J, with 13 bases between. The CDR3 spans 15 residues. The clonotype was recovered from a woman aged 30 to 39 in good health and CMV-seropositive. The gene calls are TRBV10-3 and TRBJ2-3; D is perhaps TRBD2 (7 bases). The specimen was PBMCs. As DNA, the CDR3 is TGTGCCATCAGTGAGGGGGGGGCCGGGTCAGATACGCAGTATTTT. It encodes CAISEGGAGSDTQYF.